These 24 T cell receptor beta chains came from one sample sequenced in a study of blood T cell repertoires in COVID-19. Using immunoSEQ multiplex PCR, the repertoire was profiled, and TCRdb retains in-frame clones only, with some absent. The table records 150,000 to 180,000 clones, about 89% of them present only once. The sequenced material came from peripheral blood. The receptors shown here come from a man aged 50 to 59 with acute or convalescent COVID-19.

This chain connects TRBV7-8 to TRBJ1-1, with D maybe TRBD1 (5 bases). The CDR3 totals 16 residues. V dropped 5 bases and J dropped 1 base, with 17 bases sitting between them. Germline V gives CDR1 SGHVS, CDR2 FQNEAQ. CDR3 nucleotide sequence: TGTGCCAGCAGCCCGGTAGCAGGGCGGGGGAACACTGAAGCTTTCTTT. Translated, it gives CASSPVAGRGNTEAFF. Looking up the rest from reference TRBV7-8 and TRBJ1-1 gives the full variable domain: GAGVSQSPRYKVAKRGQDVALRCDPISGHVSLFWYQQALGQGPEFLTYFQNEAQLDKSGLPSDRFFAERPEGSVSTLKIQRTQQEDSAVYLCASSPVAGRGNTEAFFGQGTRLTVV.

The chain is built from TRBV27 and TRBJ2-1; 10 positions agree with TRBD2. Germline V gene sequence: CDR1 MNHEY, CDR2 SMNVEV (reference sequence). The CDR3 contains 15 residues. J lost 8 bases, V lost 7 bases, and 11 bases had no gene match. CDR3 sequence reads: CASKAPGLARDEQFF. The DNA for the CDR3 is TGTGCCAGCAAAGCCCCGGGACTAGCGAGGGATGAGCAGTTCTTC.

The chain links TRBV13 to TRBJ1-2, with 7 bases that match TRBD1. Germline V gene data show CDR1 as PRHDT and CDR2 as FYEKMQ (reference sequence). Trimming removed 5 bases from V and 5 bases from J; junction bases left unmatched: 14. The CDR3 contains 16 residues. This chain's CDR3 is CASSGPLAGGQYGYTF. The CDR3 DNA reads TGTGCCAGCAGCGGACCTTTGGCAGGGGGACAATATGGCTACACCTTC.

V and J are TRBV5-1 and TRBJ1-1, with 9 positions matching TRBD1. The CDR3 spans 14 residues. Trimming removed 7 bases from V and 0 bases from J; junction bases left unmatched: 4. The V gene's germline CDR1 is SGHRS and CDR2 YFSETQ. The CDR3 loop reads CASWGQGLNTEAFF. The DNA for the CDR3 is TGCGCCAGCTGGGGACAGGGTCTGAACACTGAAGCTTTCTTT.

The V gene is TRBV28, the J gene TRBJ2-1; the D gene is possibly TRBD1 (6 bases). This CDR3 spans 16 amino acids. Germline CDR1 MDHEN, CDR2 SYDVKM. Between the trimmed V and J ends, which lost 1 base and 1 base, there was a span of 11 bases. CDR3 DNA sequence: TGTGCCAGCAGTTTATTTATTACAGGGTCCTACAATGAGCAGTTCTTC. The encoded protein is CASSLFITGSYNEQFF.

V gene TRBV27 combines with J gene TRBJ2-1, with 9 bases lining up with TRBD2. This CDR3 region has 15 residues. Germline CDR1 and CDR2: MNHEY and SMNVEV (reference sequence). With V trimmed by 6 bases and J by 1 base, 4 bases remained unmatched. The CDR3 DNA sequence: TGTGCCAGCAGAATAGCGGGGGCTTCCTACAATGAGCAGTTCTTC. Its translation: CASRIAGASYNEQFF.

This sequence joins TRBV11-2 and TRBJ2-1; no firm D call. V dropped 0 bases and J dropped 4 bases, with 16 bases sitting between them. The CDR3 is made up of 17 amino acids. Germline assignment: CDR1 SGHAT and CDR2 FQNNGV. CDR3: CASSLDFSTEWYNEQFF. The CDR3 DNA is TGTGCCAGCAGCTTAGATTTCTCAACAGAATGGTACAATGAGCAGTTCTTC.

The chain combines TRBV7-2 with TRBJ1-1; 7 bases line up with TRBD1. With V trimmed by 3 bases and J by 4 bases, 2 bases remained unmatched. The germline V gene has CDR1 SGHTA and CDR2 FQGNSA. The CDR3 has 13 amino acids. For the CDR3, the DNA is TGTGCCAGCAGCTTTCAGGGGGGCACTGAAGCTTTCTTT. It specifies CASSFQGGTEAFF. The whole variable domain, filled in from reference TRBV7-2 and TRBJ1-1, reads GAGVSQSPSNKVTEKGKDVELRCDPISGHTALYWYRQSLGQGLEFLIYFQGNSAPDKSGLPSDRFSAERTGGSVSTLTIQRTQQEDSAVYLCASSFQGGTEAFFGQGTRLTVV.

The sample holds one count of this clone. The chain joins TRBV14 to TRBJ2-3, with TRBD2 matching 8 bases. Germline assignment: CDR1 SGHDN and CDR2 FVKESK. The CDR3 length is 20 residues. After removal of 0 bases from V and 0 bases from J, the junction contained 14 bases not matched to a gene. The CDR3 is CASSQDLPSGGRRSTDTQYF. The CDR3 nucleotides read TGTGCCAGCAGCCAAGATCTGCCCAGCGGGGGCCGACGCAGCACAGATACGCAGTATTTT.

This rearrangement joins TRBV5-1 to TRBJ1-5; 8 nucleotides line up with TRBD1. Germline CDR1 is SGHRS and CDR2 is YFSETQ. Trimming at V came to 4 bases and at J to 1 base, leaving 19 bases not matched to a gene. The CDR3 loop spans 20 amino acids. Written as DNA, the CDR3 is TGCGCCAGCAGCCACCTCAGGGGGCGAAACACCAGGTTGAGCAATCAGCCCCAGCATTTT. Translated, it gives CASSHLRGRNTRLSNQPQHF.

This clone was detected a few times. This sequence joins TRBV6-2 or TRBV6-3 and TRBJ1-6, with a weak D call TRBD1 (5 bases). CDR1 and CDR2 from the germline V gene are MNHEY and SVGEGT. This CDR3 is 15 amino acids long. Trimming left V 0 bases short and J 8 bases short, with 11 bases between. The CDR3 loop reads CASSYSGRDDSPLHF. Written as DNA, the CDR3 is TGTGCCAGCAGTTACTCAGGCAGGGATGATTCACCCCTCCACTTT.

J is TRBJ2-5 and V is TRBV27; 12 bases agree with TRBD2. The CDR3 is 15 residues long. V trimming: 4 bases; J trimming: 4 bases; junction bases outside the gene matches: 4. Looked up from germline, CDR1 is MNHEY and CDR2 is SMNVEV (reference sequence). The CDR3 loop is CASSSLAGGPETQYF. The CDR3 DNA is TGTGCCAGCAGTTCTCTAGCGGGAGGGCCAGAGACCCAGTACTTC.

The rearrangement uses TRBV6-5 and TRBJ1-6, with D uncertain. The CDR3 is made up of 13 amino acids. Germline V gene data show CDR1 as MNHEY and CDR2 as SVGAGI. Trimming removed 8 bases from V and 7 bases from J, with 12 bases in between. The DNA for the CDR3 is TGTGCCAGCCAAGTGGGAGAAAATTCACCCCTCCACTTT. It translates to CASQVGENSPLHF.

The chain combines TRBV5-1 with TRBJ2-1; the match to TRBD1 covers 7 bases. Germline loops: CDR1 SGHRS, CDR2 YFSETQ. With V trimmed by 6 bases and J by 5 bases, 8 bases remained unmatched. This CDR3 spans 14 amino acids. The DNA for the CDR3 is TGCGCCAGCACCAACAGAGGACAGGACAATGAGCAGTTCTTC. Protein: CASTNRGQDNEQFF.

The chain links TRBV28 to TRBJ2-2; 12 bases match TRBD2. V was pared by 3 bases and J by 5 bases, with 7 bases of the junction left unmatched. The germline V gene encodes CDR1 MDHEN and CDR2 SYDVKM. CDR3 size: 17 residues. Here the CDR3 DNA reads TGTGCCAGCAGTTTTAGGAGACTAGCGGGAGTTACCGGGGAGCTGTTTTTT. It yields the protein CASSFRRLAGVTGELFF.

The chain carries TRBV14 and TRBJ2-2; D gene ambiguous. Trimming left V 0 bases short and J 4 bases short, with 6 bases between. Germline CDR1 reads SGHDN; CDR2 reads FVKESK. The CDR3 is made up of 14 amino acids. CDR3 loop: CASSQESSTGELFF. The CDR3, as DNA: TGTGCCAGCAGCCAAGAGTCTTCCACCGGGGAGCTGTTTTTT.

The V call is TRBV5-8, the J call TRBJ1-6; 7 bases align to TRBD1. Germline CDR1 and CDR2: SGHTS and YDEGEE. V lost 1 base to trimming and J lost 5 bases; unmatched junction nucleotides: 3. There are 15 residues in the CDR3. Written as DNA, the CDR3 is TGTGCCAGCAGCTTGCCCGGGACAGATAATTCACCCCTCCACTTT. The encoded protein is CASSLPGTDNSPLHF.

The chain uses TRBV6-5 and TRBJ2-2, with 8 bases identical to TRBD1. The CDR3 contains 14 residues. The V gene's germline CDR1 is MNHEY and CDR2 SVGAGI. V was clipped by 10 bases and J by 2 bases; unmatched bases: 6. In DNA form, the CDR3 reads TGTGCCACGAAGCCAGGGGGCAACACCGGGGAGCTGTTTTTT. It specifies CATKPGGNTGELFF.

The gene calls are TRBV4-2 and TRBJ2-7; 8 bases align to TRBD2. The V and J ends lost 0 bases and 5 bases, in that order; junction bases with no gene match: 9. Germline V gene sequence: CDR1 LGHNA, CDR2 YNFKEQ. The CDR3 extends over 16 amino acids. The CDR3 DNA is TGTGCCAGCAGCCAAGAGCTCGCGGGAGGATTCGACGAGCAGTACTTC. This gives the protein CASSQELAGGFDEQYF.

CDR3 residues: CSVERLAGGEQYF. The DNA for the CDR3 is TGCAGCGTTGAACGGCTAGCGGGAGGAGAGCAGTACTTC. The chain recombines TRBV29-1 with TRBJ2-7; 11 bases map to TRBD2. Germline CDR1 SQVTM, CDR2 ANQGSEA. The CDR3 has 13 residues. The trim removed 2 bases at V and 7 bases at J, leaving 4 bases unmatched.

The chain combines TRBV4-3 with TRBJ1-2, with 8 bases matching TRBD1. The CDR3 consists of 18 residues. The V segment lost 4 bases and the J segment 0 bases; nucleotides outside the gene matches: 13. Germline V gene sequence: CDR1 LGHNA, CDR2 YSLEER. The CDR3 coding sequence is TGCGCCAGCAGCCCCGAGTCCCGGGACAGGACCCCTAACTATGGCTACACCTTC. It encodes CASSPESRDRTPNYGYTF.

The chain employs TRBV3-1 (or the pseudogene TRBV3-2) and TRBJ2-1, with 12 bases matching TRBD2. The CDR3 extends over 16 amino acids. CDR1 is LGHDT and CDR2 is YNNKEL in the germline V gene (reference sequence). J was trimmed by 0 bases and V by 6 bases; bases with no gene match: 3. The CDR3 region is CASRMTSGSSYNEQFF. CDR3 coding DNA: TGTGCCAGCAGGATGACTAGCGGGAGCTCCTACAATGAGCAGTTCTTC.

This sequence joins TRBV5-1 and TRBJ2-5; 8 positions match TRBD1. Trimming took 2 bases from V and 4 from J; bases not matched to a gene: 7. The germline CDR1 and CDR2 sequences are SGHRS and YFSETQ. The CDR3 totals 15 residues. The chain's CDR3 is CASSLGQGMAETQYF. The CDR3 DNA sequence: TGCGCCAGCAGCTTAGGACAGGGCATGGCAGAGACCCAGTACTTC. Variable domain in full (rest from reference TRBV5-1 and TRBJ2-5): KAGVTQTPRYLIKTRGQQVTLSCSPISGHRSVSWYQQTPGQGLQFLFEYFSETQRNKGNFPGRFSGRQFSNSRSEMNVSTLELGDSALYLCASSLGQGMAETQYFGPGTRLLVL.

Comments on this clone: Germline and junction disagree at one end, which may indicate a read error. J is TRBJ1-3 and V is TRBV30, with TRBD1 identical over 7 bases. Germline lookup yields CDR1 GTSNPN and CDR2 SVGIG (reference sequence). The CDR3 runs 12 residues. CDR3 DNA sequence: TGTGCCTGGAGTGTGGTAGGGGGCGCATTAAATTTT. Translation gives CAWSVVGGALNF. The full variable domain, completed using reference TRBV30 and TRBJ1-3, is SQTIHQWPATLVQPVGSPLSLECTVEGTSNPNLYWYRQAAGRGLQLLFYSVGIGQISSEVPQNLSASRPQDRQFILSSKKLLLSDSGFYLCAWSVVGGALNFGEGSWLTVV.